The 22 T cell receptor beta chains below all came from one sample that was sequenced in a study of T cell clonotyping in hematopoietic cell transplantation. Assay used: immunoSEQ multiplex PCR; TCRdb lists only in-frame clones, some missing. The sample lists about 2,800 clones; under 90% were seen once. Source: PBMCs, taken 180 days after allogeneic stem cell transplant. Source of these receptors: a female patient aged 35 to 55 who had an allogeneic stem cell transplant from a related donor, so T cells may come from the graft donor. Some clones in this sample may be carry-over from other donors' samples.

This chain connects TRBV27 to TRBJ2-1; D possibly corresponds to TRBD2 (6 bases). Trimming cost V 9 bases and J 3 bases, with 18 bases left between them. Looked up from germline, CDR1 is MNHEY and CDR2 is SMNVEV (reference sequence). The CDR3 totals 15 residues. The CDR3 reads CASEGGKEGYNEQFF. The DNA of the CDR3 is TGTGCCAGTGAGGGCGGGAAAGAGGGCTACAATGAGCAGTTCTTC.

This sequence joins TRBV29-1 and TRBJ1-5, with D possibly being TRBD1 (5 bases). Between the trimmed V and J ends, which lost 6 bases and 3 bases, there was a span of 12 bases. Germline-derived CDR1 and CDR2 are SQVTM and ANQGSEA. CDR3 size: 13 residues. CDR3 sequence: CSVGTGVNQPQHF. CDR3 DNA: TGCAGCGTGGGGACCGGGGTCAATCAGCCCCAGCATTTT. Variable domain in full (rest from reference TRBV29-1 and TRBJ1-5): SAVISQKPSRDICQRGTSLTIQCQVDSQVTMMFWYRQQPGQSLTLIATANQGSEATYESGFVIDKFPISRPNLTFSTLTVSNMSPEDSSIYLCSVGTGVNQPQHFGDGTRLSIL.

The V gene is TRBV2, the J gene TRBJ2-3; either TRBD1 or TRBD2 may supply D (5 bases each). Looked up from germline, CDR1 is SNHLY and CDR2 is FYNNEI. Between the trimmed V and J ends, which lost 1 base and 8 bases, there was a span of 19 bases. This CDR3 is 16 amino acids long. CDR3 protein: CASSEDRDQPSGTQYF. The CDR3, as DNA: TGTGCCAGCAGTGAAGACCGGGACCAACCCTCGGGTACGCAGTATTTT.

The V gene is TRBV6-6, the J gene TRBJ2-1, with D tentatively TRBD1 or TRBD2 (5 bases each). The germline V gene encodes CDR1 MNHNY and CDR2 SVGAGI (reference sequence). V dropped 4 bases and J dropped 10 bases, with 20 bases sitting between them. This CDR3 is 15 amino acids long. Here the CDR3 DNA reads TGTGCCAGCAGTTTACGCAATTCTATGGGGACCGAGCAGTTCTTC. Translating it yields CASSLRNSMGTEQFF.

This rearrangement joins TRBV21-1 to TRBJ1-5. TRBV21-1 is marked as a pseudogene. There are 17 residues in the CDR3. DNA for the CDR3: TGTGCCAGCAGCAACTTAAGAGGCGGGTATAGCAATCAGCCCCAGCATTTT. Encoded protein: CASSNLRGGYSNQPQHF.

The chain employs TRBV6-1 and TRBJ2-6; D remains ambiguous. Trimming removed 1 base from V and 1 base from J, with 5 bases in between. There are 15 residues in the CDR3. Per the germline V gene, CDR1 is MNHNS and CDR2 is SASEGT. DNA of the CDR3: TGTGCCAGCAGTGAAGGACAATCTGGGGCCAACGTCCTGACTTTC. It yields the protein CASSEGQSGANVLTF.

This chain uses TRBV11-3 with TRBJ1-3; the match to TRBD1 covers 9 bases. The CDR3 sequence is 15 residues long. The V segment lost 5 bases and the J segment 2 bases; nucleotides outside the gene matches: 4. Germline loops: CDR1 SGHNT, CDR2 YENEEA. The CDR3 bases are TGTGCCAGCAGCCCGGGACAGGGCCCTGGAAACACCATATATTTT. Encoded protein: CASSPGQGPGNTIYF.

The gene calls are TRBV6-1 and TRBJ1-1; D ambiguous. Per the germline V gene, CDR1 is MNHNS and CDR2 is SASEGT. V was cut by 4 bases and J by 4 bases, with 13 bases left in between. The CDR3 is 14 amino acids. The CDR3 reads CASSVREEFTEAFF. CDR3 in DNA: TGTGCCAGCAGTGTCCGCGAGGAGTTCACTGAAGCTTTCTTT.

The chain employs TRBV6-4 and TRBJ2-3; TRBD2 agrees at 11 bases. From germline, CDR1 is MRHNA and CDR2 SNTAGT. Trimming at V came to 4 bases and at J to 3 bases, leaving 3 bases not matched to a gene. The CDR3 has 15 amino acids. As DNA, the CDR3 is TGTGCCAGCAGTGGCCTAGCGGGAGGTACAGATACGCAGTATTTT. Translating gives CASSGLAGGTDTQYF.

This clone is categorized as large (0.1 to 1%). The V gene is TRBV27, the J gene TRBJ2-7, with TRBD2 matching over 7 bases. The germline V gene encodes CDR1 MNHEY and CDR2 SMNVEV (reference sequence). Unmatched junction bases numbered 9, after V lost 7 bases and J lost 3 bases. The CDR3 is 14 residues long. The CDR3 here is CASKVGPGGYEQYF. CDR3 sequence (DNA): TGTGCCAGCAAGGTGGGGCCGGGGGGCTACGAGCAGTACTTC.

In its sample, this clone was seen once. The chain has TRBV11-2 and TRBJ2-3; 8 bases agree with TRBD2. The V gene's germline CDR1 is SGHAT and CDR2 FQNNGV. This CDR3 has 17 residues. After removal of 4 bases from V and 2 bases from J, the junction contained 11 bases not matched to a gene. CDR3 DNA: TGTGCCAGCAGCTCTCCGGAACTAGCGGATCCCACAGATACGCAGTATTTT. It specifies CASSSPELADPTDTQYF. Full variable domain (remainder filled in from reference TRBV11-2 and TRBJ2-3): EAGVAQSPRYKIIEKRQSVAFWCNPISGHATLYWYQQILGQGPKLLIQFQNNGVVDDSQLPKDRFSAERLKGVDSTLKIQPAKLEDSAVYLCASSSPELADPTDTQYFGPGTRLTVL.

The chain carries TRBV6-6 and TRBJ2-2; 14 nucleotides match TRBD2. The length of the CDR3 is 16 residues. From germline, CDR1 is MNHNY and CDR2 SVGAGI (reference sequence). J was trimmed by 7 bases and V by 4 bases; bases with no gene match: 5. CDR3: CASSSGTSGSGGELFF. The CDR3, as DNA: TGTGCCAGCAGTTCCGGGACTAGCGGGAGTGGCGGGGAGCTGTTTTTT.

This chain uses TRBV7-7 with TRBJ2-2, with D tentatively TRBD1 (6 bases). There are 18 residues in the CDR3. Germline values: CDR1 SSHAT, CDR2 FNYEAQ (reference sequence). Trimming shortened V by 3 bases and J by 3 bases, and 20 bases separated the two germline ends. The CDR3 nucleotides are TGTGCCAGCAGCTTGGATTGGACAGATCACCGTTACACCGGGGAGCTGTTTTTT. Protein sequence: CASSLDWTDHRYTGELFF.

The CDR3 sequence: CATRETNTEAFF. For the CDR3, the DNA is TGTGCCACCCGAGAGACGAACACTGAAGCTTTCTTT. The rearrangement links TRBV25-1 to TRBJ1-1; D call uncertain. Germline CDR1 is MGHDK and CDR2 is SYGVNS. Trimming removed 10 bases at V and 1 base at J, with 10 bases between. The CDR3 spans 12 residues. Based on the CDR3 plus reference TRBV25-1 and TRBJ1-1, the full variable domain is EADIYQTPRYLVIGTGKKITLECSQTMGHDKMYWYQQDPGMELHLIHYSYGVNSTEKGDLSSESTVSRIRTEHFPLTLESARPSHTSQYLCATRETNTEAFFGQGTRLTVV.

The chain couples TRBV6-5 to TRBJ1-5; perhaps TRBD1 as D (6 bases). The germline CDR1 and CDR2 sequences are MNHEY and SVGAGI. The V and J ends lost 0 bases and 6 bases respectively, with 12 bases between them. The CDR3 is made up of 15 amino acids. The DNA of the CDR3 is TGTGCCAGCAGTTACTCGAGGGGGGGCGGTCAGCCCCAGCATTTT. Amino acid sequence: CASSYSRGGGQPQHF.

The chain employs TRBV4-3 and TRBJ1-3; D might be TRBD1 (5 bases). Trimming removed 2 bases from V and 4 bases from J, with 21 bases in between. Germline loops: CDR1 LGHNA, CDR2 YSLEER. The CDR3 is made up of 18 amino acids. For the CDR3, the DNA is TGCGCCAGCAGCCAATCCTCCCTCGGGGGGTTTGGGGGAAACACCATATATTTT. As protein: CASSQSSLGGFGGNTIYF.

The chain employs TRBV7-9 and TRBJ2-5; D may be TRBD1 or TRBD2 (6 bases each). CDR1 is SEHNR, CDR2 FQNEAQ, per germline (reference sequence). The CDR3 covers 16 residues. V was shortened by 1 base and J by 1 base, with 13 bases between the two germline ends. This CDR3 reads CASSLGGTRRQETQYF. The CDR3 DNA reads TGTGCCAGCAGCTTAGGCGGGACACGGCGCCAAGAGACCCAGTACTTC. Combining the CDR3 with reference TRBV7-9 and TRBJ2-5 gives the whole variable domain DTGVSQNPRHKITKRGQNVTFRCDPISEHNRLYWYRQTLGQGPEFLTYFQNEAQLEKSRLLSDRFSAERPKGSFSTLEIQRTEQGDSAMYLCASSLGGTRRQETQYFGPGTRLLVL.

Sample share makes this clone large. The chain has TRBV29-1 and TRBJ2-7; the D gene is possibly TRBD2 (6 bases). Trimming left V 1 base short and J 3 bases short, with 10 bases between. Germline loops: CDR1 SQVTM, CDR2 ANQGSEA. The CDR3 runs 13 residues. CDR3 in DNA: TGCAGCGTTGAAGGGGACTCCGTCTACGAGCAGTACTTC. This translates into CSVEGDSVYEQYF.

The chain carries TRBV6-1 and TRBJ2-3, with D uncertain. CDR3 length equals 14 residues. Germline V gives CDR1 MNHNS, CDR2 SASEGT. Between the trimmed V and J ends, which lost 8 bases and 5 bases, there was a span of 17 bases. The CDR3, as DNA: TGTGCCAGCCTCCCCGCTTTGGACGTAGATACGCAGTATTTT. This codes for CASLPALDVDTQYF.

The CDR3 loop is CASRFSGASSYNEQFF. Here the CDR3 DNA reads TGTGCCAGCAGGTTTAGCGGGGCTAGCTCCTACAATGAGCAGTTCTTC. This sequence joins TRBV2 and TRBJ2-1; 8 bases fit TRBD2. Germline V gives CDR1 SNHLY, CDR2 FYNNEI. The J segment lost 0 bases and the V segment lost 6 bases, leaving 7 bases of the junction unmatched. The CDR3 runs 16 residues.

This clone was seen once. The chain employs TRBV4-1 and TRBJ2-2, with 11 bases lining up with TRBD2. This CDR3 is built from 20 residues. The germline V gene has CDR1 MGHRA and CDR2 YSYEKL. After removal of 0 bases from V and 4 bases from J, the junction contained 13 bases not matched to a gene. CDR3 protein: CASSQDFASGRTQLTGELFF. CDR3 in DNA: TGCGCCAGCAGCCAAGATTTTGCTAGCGGGAGGACTCAACTCACCGGGGAGCTGTTTTTT.

This chain connects TRBV5-6 to TRBJ2-7, with D perhaps matching TRBD1 (6 bases). Germline V gives CDR1 SGHDT, CDR2 YYEEEE. CDR3 size: 16 residues. The germline V and J ends were trimmed by 4 bases and 3 bases, with 20 bases remaining between them. CDR3 protein: CASSLRLGQGSYEQYF. DNA of the CDR3: TGTGCCAGCAGCCTCCGACTTGGGCAGGGGAGCTACGAGCAGTACTTC.